Here is one T cell receptor beta chain with its context. The specificity of this receptor is unknown. Base-call qualities are not available, and no considerably larger clone is one nucleotide away. The germline V gene provides CDR1 SNHLY and CDR2 FYNNEI. V is clipped by 8 bases and J by 0 bases, and the sequence between their germline boundaries is 20 bases long. From cysteine to phenylalanine, the CDR3 is 18 amino acids long. Only CDR3 DNA remains: 54 bases, in frame from the first base. To prepare the library, the immunoSEQ multiplex PCR assay was applied. TCRdb limited this immuneACCESS table to in-frame rearrangements with V and J called. A share of clones is missing; checked studies link under half to unresolved V genes, and the rest is unexplained. This sample gives about 190,000 clones in total; 90% to 95% of them show up just once. The ten largest make up roughly 1.5% of the sample. This sample is part of a study of control samples from healthy donors and cancer patients (dated by TCRdb to the early 2020s).

This clonotype was sampled from a man younger than 35 in good health. The chain joins TRBV2 to TRBJ1-6; the D gene remains uncertain. The sequenced material came from blood. CDR3 loop: CASEGPDPNNSYNSPLHF. The base sequence is TGTGCCAGCGAAGGTCCCGACCCCAACAACTCCTATAATTCACCCCTCCACTTT.